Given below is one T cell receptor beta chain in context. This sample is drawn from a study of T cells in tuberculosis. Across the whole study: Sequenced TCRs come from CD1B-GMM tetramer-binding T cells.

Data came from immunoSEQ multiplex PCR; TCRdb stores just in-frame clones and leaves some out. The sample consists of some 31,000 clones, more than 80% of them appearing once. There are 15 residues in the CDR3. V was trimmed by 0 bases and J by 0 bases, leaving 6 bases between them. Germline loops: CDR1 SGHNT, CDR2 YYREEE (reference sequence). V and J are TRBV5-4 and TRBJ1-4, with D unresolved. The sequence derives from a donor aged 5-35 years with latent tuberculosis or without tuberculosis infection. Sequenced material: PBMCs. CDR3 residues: CASSLGGTTNEKLFF. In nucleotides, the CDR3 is TGTGCCAGCAGCTTGGGCGGGACAACTAATGAAAAACTGTTTTTT.